The 32 T cell receptor beta chains below were found in one sample sequenced in a study of OX40 agonist ivuxolimab in advanced cancers. TCRdb's copy holds only in-frame clones and misses some; the assay was immunoSEQ multiplex PCR. The sample contains fewer than 75,000 clones, 80% of which appear only once. This material consisted of CD4+ or CD8+ T cells sorted from blood, taken in a trial of the OX40 agonist ivuxolimab. Source of these receptors: an adult with an advanced solid tumor such as melanoma, head and neck, liver or kidney cancer.

This rearrangement joins TRBV2 to TRBJ2-5, with D maybe TRBD2 (7 bases). This CDR3 is built from 14 residues. Germline CDR1 reads SNHLY; CDR2 reads FYNNEI. V lost 7 bases to trimming and J lost 1 base, with 13 bases between them. CDR3 sequence (DNA): TGTGCCAGCATGACGGGGGGCTCCCAAGAGACCCAGTACTTC. Protein: CASMTGGSQETQYF.

The chain joins TRBV4-3 to TRBJ2-3, with D unclear. CDR1 is LGHNA, CDR2 YSLEER, per germline. Between the trimmed V and J ends, which lost 3 bases and 6 bases, there was a span of 7 bases. The CDR3 runs 12 residues. CDR3 loop: CASSQETDTQYF. The CDR3 nucleotides read TGCGCCAGCAGCCAGGAGACCGATACGCAGTATTTT.

About this clone itself: Other DNA sequences within the sample encode an identical CDR3. This chain connects TRBV7-2 to TRBJ1-5; 8 nucleotides match TRBD1. The J segment lost 7 bases and the V segment lost 0 bases, leaving 5 bases of the junction unmatched. The germline gives CDR1 SGHTA, CDR2 FQGNSA. This CDR3 is built from 15 residues. CDR3 sequence (DNA): TGTGCCAGCAGCTTAGCAGGGCAGGGGGCCCAGCCCCAGCATTTT. Translating gives CASSLAGQGAQPQHF.

The chain links TRBV5-1 to TRBJ2-1, with TRBD2 matching 12 bases. The CDR3 is 15 amino acids. CDR1 and CDR2 (germline): SGHRS, YFSETQ. The V gene end was trimmed by 4 bases and the J gene end by 4 bases; junction bases not matched to a gene: 3. In DNA form, the CDR3 reads TGCGCCAGCAGCGGAGGACTAGCGGGGTACAATGAGCAGTTCTTC. Protein: CASSGGLAGYNEQFF.

This chain connects TRBV2 to TRBJ2-7; tentatively, D is TRBD1 or TRBD2 (6 bases each). Germline loops: CDR1 SNHLY, CDR2 FYNNEI. Deletions cut 6 bases from V and 3 bases from J, with 12 bases between. The CDR3 spans 13 residues. The CDR3 bases are TGTGCCAGCAGGCGGGACATCAACTACGAGCAGTACTTC. Translated: CASRRDINYEQYF.

This sequence joins TRBV2 and TRBJ2-7; 13 bases line up with TRBD2. The CDR3 sequence is 14 residues long. Trimming at V came to 6 bases and at J to 4 bases, leaving 3 bases not matched to a gene. CDR1 is SNHLY, CDR2 FYNNEI, per germline. CDR3 nucleotide sequence: TGTGCCAGCAGCGGGACTAGCGGGATTTACGAGCAGTACTTC. Translating it yields CASSGTSGIYEQYF.

Written as DNA, the CDR3 is TGTGCCAGCGGGAGGGCTACCGCAGGAACAAAGCAGTACTTC. It specifies CASGRATAGTKQYF. The chain is built from TRBV27 and TRBJ2-7; 7 nucleotides line up with TRBD2. The junction had 15 bases not matched to a gene; V was cut back by 8 bases and J by 8 bases. Germline V lookup: CDR1 MNHEY, CDR2 SMNVEV (reference sequence). CDR3 length: 14 residues.

The chain combines TRBV15 with TRBJ2-3; D may be TRBD2 (6 bases). CDR1 and CDR2 (germline): LNHNV, YYDKDF (reference sequence). There are 19 residues in the CDR3. Trimming cost V 3 bases and J 2 bases, with 24 bases left between them. CDR3 coding DNA: TGTGCCACCAGCAGGGAACCTAGGCCCCGGGGGAGACTCACAGATACGCAGTATTTT. It encodes CATSREPRPRGRLTDTQYF. The full variable domain, in which reference TRBV15 and TRBJ2-3 provide the parts outside the CDR3, is DAMVIQNPRYQVTQFGKPVTLSCSQTLNHNVMYWYQQKSSQAPKLLFHYYDKDFNNEADTPDNFQSRRPNTSFCFLDIRSPGLGDTAMYLCATSREPRPRGRLTDTQYFGPGTRLTVL.

The chain joins TRBV10-1 to TRBJ2-1; a weak D match, TRBD2 (6 bases). V was cut by 4 bases and J by 5 bases, with 12 bases left in between. The CDR3 is 14 residues long. Germline V gives CDR1 WNHNN, CDR2 SYGVQD (reference sequence). The CDR3 nucleotides read TGCGCCAGCAGTGCTTCACTAGCTCACAATGAGCAGTTCTTC. Encoded protein: CASSASLAHNEQFF.

V gene TRBV4-2 combines with J gene TRBJ2-2; TRBD1 agrees at 7 bases. CDR1 is LGHNA, CDR2 YNFKEQ, per germline. V dropped 2 bases and J dropped 3; count of bases not matched to a gene: 3. There are 15 residues in the CDR3. The CDR3 spells CASSQLDRDTGELFF. The CDR3 DNA reads as TGTGCCAGCAGCCAACTTGACAGGGACACCGGGGAGCTGTTTTTT.

The chain has TRBV14 and TRBJ2-3; TRBD1 agrees at 9 bases. Germline values: CDR1 SGHDN, CDR2 FVKESK. V was clipped by 0 bases and J by 3 bases; unmatched bases: 7. The CDR3 runs to 17 residues. CDR3 in amino acids: CASSQEVTGGRTDTQYF. CDR3 coding DNA: TGTGCCAGCAGCCAAGAGGTAACAGGGGGCAGGACAGATACGCAGTATTTT.

The rearrangement uses TRBV4-1 and TRBJ1-5; no definite D call. Between the trimmed V and J ends, which lost 0 bases and 2 bases, there was a span of 11 bases. The CDR3 has 16 residues. Germline CDR1 reads MGHRA; CDR2 reads YSYEKL. This CDR3 is CASSQDWYGGNQPQHF. The CDR3 DNA is TGCGCCAGCAGCCAAGATTGGTACGGAGGCAATCAGCCCCAGCATTTT.

This rearrangement joins TRBV10-1 to TRBJ1-1; D gene uncertain. This CDR3 is 14 amino acids long. Trimming pared 6 bases from V and 1 base from J, leaving 12 bases between. Germline CDR1 reads WNHNN; CDR2 reads SYGVQD (reference sequence). The CDR3, as DNA: TGCGCCAGCAGCTACGGACGGGCGAACACTGAAGCTTTCTTT. Protein sequence: CASSYGRANTEAFF.

This sequence joins TRBV7-9 and TRBJ1-4; TRBD1 is a possible D gene (5 bases). CDR3 size: 12 residues. The germline V gene encodes CDR1 SEHNR and CDR2 FQNEAQ (reference sequence). V was shortened by 8 bases and J by 7 bases, with 11 bases between the two germline ends. The CDR3 here is CASQGEGEKLFF. The CDR3 bases are TGTGCCAGCCAGGGAGAGGGTGAAAAACTGTTTTTT. The full variable domain, in which reference TRBV7-9 and TRBJ1-4 provide the parts outside the CDR3, is DTGVSQNPRHKITKRGQNVTFRCDPISEHNRLYWYRQTLGQGPEFLTYFQNEAQLEKSRLLSDRFSAERPKGSFSTLEIQRTEQGDSAMYLCASQGEGEKLFFGSGTQLSVL.

The chain links TRBV19 to TRBJ1-1; D unclear. The CDR3 extends over 15 amino acids. Germline lookup yields CDR1 LNHDA and CDR2 SQIVND (reference sequence). Trimming took off 6 bases at V and 1 base at J, with 15 bases between the two ends. CDR3 coding DNA: TGTGCCAGTAGACTAAAACAAAACTGGAACACTGAAGCTTTCTTT. It is translated as CASRLKQNWNTEAFF.

In its sample, this clone was seen once. J is TRBJ1-1 and V is TRBV19; a weak D match, TRBD1 (5 bases). V dropped 6 bases and J dropped 6 bases, with 20 bases sitting between them. Per germline, CDR1 LNHDA and CDR2 SQIVND (reference sequence). The CDR3 covers 15 residues. The CDR3 coding sequence is TGTGCCAGTAGGAACCTTCAAGGCGGGGGGGCTGAAGCTTTCTTT. Translating gives CASRNLQGGGAEAFF.

The chain is built from TRBV11-3 and TRBJ2-3, with TRBD1 matching 7 bases. Germline CDR1 and CDR2: SGHNT and YENEEA. The J segment lost 0 bases and the V segment lost 1 base, leaving 4 bases of the junction unmatched. The length of the CDR3 is 16 residues. The CDR3 spells CASSLGRDRSTDTQYF. The CDR3 DNA reads TGTGCCAGCAGCTTAGGCCGGGACAGAAGCACAGATACGCAGTATTTT. The variable domain in full, completed from reference TRBV11-3 and TRBJ2-3, reads EAGVVQSPRYKIIEKKQPVAFWCNPISGHNTLYWYLQNLGQGPELLIRYENEEAVDDSQLPKDRFSAERLKGVDSTLKIQPAELGDSAVYLCASSLGRDRSTDTQYFGPGTRLTVL.

This chain connects TRBV4-1 to TRBJ2-4; 15 nucleotides match TRBD2. From germline, CDR1 is MGHRA and CDR2 YSYEKL. The CDR3 contains 18 residues. Trimming took 3 bases from V and 0 from J; bases not matched to a gene: 3. The CDR3 DNA reads TGCGCCAGCAGCCAGGGGACTAGCGGGGGGTTAGCCAAAAACATTCAGTACTTC. Its protein is CASSQGTSGGLAKNIQYF.

The chain couples TRBV6-6 to TRBJ1-1, with D tentatively TRBD1 (6 bases). Germline V gene sequence: CDR1 MNHNY, CDR2 SVGAGI (reference sequence). This CDR3 has 15 residues. Between the trimmed V and J ends, which lost 0 bases and 4 bases, there was a span of 12 bases. CDR3 in amino acids: CASSYSNQGSTEAFF. In DNA, the CDR3 is TGTGCCAGCAGTTACTCGAATCAGGGGAGCACTGAAGCTTTCTTT.

There are a few counts of this clone. This chain links TRBV7-2 with TRBJ2-1; D may be TRBD1 or TRBD2 (5 bases each). Per germline, CDR1 SGHTA and CDR2 FQGNSA. This CDR3 contains 15 residues. The V and J ends lost 0 bases and 2 bases respectively, with 8 bases between them. The CDR3 DNA reads as TGTGCCAGCAGCTTAGCGGGGGTGACCTACAATGAGCAGTTCTTC. It specifies CASSLAGVTYNEQFF. Drawing the rest from reference TRBV7-2 and TRBJ2-1, the complete variable domain is GAGVSQSPSNKVTEKGKDVELRCDPISGHTALYWYRQSLGQGLEFLIYFQGNSAPDKSGLPSDRFSAERTGGSVSTLTIQRTQQEDSAVYLCASSLAGVTYNEQFFGPGTRLTVL.

The chain uses TRBV7-6 and TRBJ2-5; D call uncertain. The CDR3 loop spans 12 amino acids. Between the trimmed V and J ends, which lost 5 bases and 5 bases, there was a span of 9 bases. Germline V lookup: CDR1 SGHVS, CDR2 FNYEAQ. The CDR3 sequence: CASSPLGETQYF. The CDR3 DNA is TGTGCCAGCAGCCCCCTGGGTGAGACCCAGTACTTC.

The chain uses TRBV7-2 and TRBJ2-7, with D uncertain. Germline-derived CDR1 and CDR2 are SGHTA and FQGNSA. V was cut by 6 bases and J by 1 base, with 7 bases left in between. This CDR3 region has 12 residues. The CDR3 protein is CASRSESYEQYF. CDR3 nucleotide sequence: TGTGCCAGCAGGAGTGAATCCTACGAGCAGTACTTC.

The chain is built from TRBV28 and TRBJ1-5; D ambiguous. The CDR3 consists of 16 residues. The germline V gene encodes CDR1 MDHEN and CDR2 SYDVKM. V was trimmed by 5 bases and J by 7 bases, leaving 21 bases between them. The CDR3 loop is CASSLLGGMGGQPQHF. CDR3 in DNA: TGTGCCAGCAGTCTCCTCGGAGGGATGGGTGGCCAGCCCCAGCATTTT.

The chain couples TRBV5-1 to TRBJ2-3; D may match TRBD1 or TRBD2 (5 bases each). This CDR3 has 15 residues. The germline V gene has CDR1 SGHRS and CDR2 YFSETQ. The V gene lost 8 bases and the J gene lost 0 bases, with 16 bases spanning the gap. The CDR3, as DNA: TGCGCCAGTTCTCGGACCGGGGACAGCACAGATACGCAGTATTTT. It specifies CASSRTGDSTDTQYF.

CDR3 sequence (DNA): TGCGCCAGCCAACGGGGGGTGTTTTTGGACAATGAGCAGTTCTTC. Translating it yields CASQRGVFLDNEQFF. This chain joins TRBV5-1 and TRBJ2-1; 7 bases are shared with TRBD2. Trimming at V came to 7 bases and at J to 5 bases, leaving 12 bases not matched to a gene. The CDR3 extends over 15 amino acids. The germline V gene encodes CDR1 SGHRS and CDR2 YFSETQ.

CDR3 sequence reads: CASSSTGSPLHF. The CDR3 DNA is TGTGCCAGCAGTTCAACAGGGAGCCCCCTCCACTTT. J is TRBJ1-6 and V is TRBV6-5, with D tentatively TRBD1 (6 bases). Germline assignment: CDR1 MNHEY and CDR2 SVGAGI. The V gene lost 4 bases and the J gene lost 13 bases, with 11 bases spanning the gap. This CDR3 has 12 residues.

There are a few counts of this clone. The rearrangement joins TRBV27 to TRBJ2-7, with 9 bases fitting TRBD2. CDR3 length equals 18 residues. Germline V gene lookup returns CDR1 MNHEY and CDR2 SMNVEV (reference sequence). After removal of 6 bases from V and 2 bases from J, the junction contained 17 bases not matched to a gene. DNA for the CDR3: TGTGCCAGCAGCCCTCGGGGGGACCTGGGCGGGAGGGCCTACGAGCAGTACTTC. Amino acids: CASSPRGDLGGRAYEQYF.

The chain couples TRBV19 to TRBJ2-1; D might be TRBD1 or TRBD2, each matching 5 bases. CDR3 length: 15 residues. V lost 6 bases, J lost 7 bases, and 19 bases lay in between. Germline-derived CDR1 and CDR2 are LNHDA and SQIVND (reference sequence). The CDR3 DNA reads TGTGCCAGTAGCCTTGAACAGGTAACGGGGAATGAGCAGTTCTTC. This translates into CASSLEQVTGNEQFF.

V gene TRBV7-2 combines with J gene TRBJ2-4; unclear D gene. Trimming took off 4 bases at V and 15 bases at J, with 19 bases between the two ends. Germline-derived CDR1 and CDR2 are SGHTA and FQGNSA. This CDR3 is 13 amino acids long. The CDR3 spells CASSSGTTGLPYF. The CDR3 DNA reads TGTGCCAGCAGCTCCGGAACAACCGGCTTACCGTACTTC.

The chain combines TRBV6-1 with TRBJ1-5; D remains unclear. Germline loops: CDR1 MNHNS, CDR2 SASEGT. V was clipped by 8 bases and J by 0 bases, with 5 bases between them. The CDR3 spans 12 residues. The CDR3, as DNA: TGTGCCAGCCGTTATAGCAATCAGCCCCAGCATTTT. It specifies CASRYSNQPQHF.

This chain links TRBV7-2 with TRBJ1-6; D is perhaps TRBD1 (6 bases). This CDR3 contains 17 residues. CDR1 SGHTA and CDR2 FQGNSA come from the germline V gene. The ends were cut back, 3 bases at V and 1 base at J, with 13 bases in the middle. The CDR3 loop reads CASSFDRPASYNSPLHF. CDR3 nucleotide sequence: TGTGCCAGCAGCTTTGACAGGCCCGCGTCCTATAATTCACCCCTCCACTTT.

This clone was seen more than once but under ten times. The chain joins TRBV29-1 to TRBJ2-7; TRBD1 aligns across 9 bases. The CDR3 runs 13 residues. Per germline, CDR1 SQVTM and CDR2 ANQGSEA. The V segment lost 5 bases and the J segment 6 bases; nucleotides outside the gene matches: 8. CDR3 loop: CSVCRTGAAEQYF. The CDR3 region has the DNA TGCAGCGTTTGCCGGACAGGGGCGGCCGAGCAGTACTTC.